This T cell receptor beta chain was sequenced for a study of CD8 T cells in ankylosing spondylitis. Generation of TCR beta libraries employed quantitative 5'-RACE incorporating molecular barcodes. Each CDR3 protein gets one entry after TCRdb re-called the 5' RACE reads with MiXCR. This table has about 160,000 distinct CDR3 sequences, 18% appearing once. Whole-study results and caveats: Disease-associated clones were reportedly significantly overrepresented in matched ankylosing spondylitis synovial fluid. In ankylosing spondylitis blood, a motif of roughly eight highly homologous TCR beta variants appeared characteristic.

CDR3 length: 13 residues. Unmatched junction bases numbered 4, after V lost 4 bases and J lost 5 bases. Germline V gene sequence: CDR1 LGHNA, CDR2 YNFKEQ. This clonotype was recorded at least ten times. The antigen is undetermined. The chain joins TRBV4-2 to TRBJ1-1, with 7 bases identical to TRBD1. The TCR comes from a male donor with ankylosing spondylitis or in good health (not recorded which). The sequenced material came from blood, either unsorted or a sorted T cell fraction (not recorded which). The CDR3 DNA is TGTGCCAGCAGCCCGAACAGGGGAACTGAAGCTTTCTTT. It is translated as CASSPNRGTEAFF.